This T cell receptor (beta chain) came from a study of molecular identifiers for immune sequencing clone quantification. Study-wide context: In replicates, the authors split RNA from around 20,000 or 100,000 naive CD8 cells five ways and sequenced four.

This clonotype occurred many times. TCRdb reprocessed the PCR reads with MiXCR, giving one entry per CDR3 protein. Among just over 40,000 distinct CDR3 sequences listed, approximately 17% were seen once. With 4 bases removed from V and 2 bases from J, the gap between germline ends came to 12 bases. CDR3 size: 14 residues. Germline V gene sequence: CDR1 LGHDT, CDR2 YNNKEL (reference sequence). The sequence was obtained from a human donor in good health. Some libraries in this study had Jurkat cell RNA spiked in. Sequencing was done on a sample of naive CD8+ T cells from blood, with Jurkat cell RNA spiked in. Documented subset: FACS-sorted CD8+CD4-CCR7+CD45RA+ naive T cells. V and J are TRBV3-1 and TRBJ2-7; perhaps TRBD1 as D (6 bases). The CDR3 sequence: CASSPQGLAYEQYF. The CDR3 DNA follows: TGTGCCAGCAGCCCACAGGGATTAGCCTACGAGCAGTACTTC.